This T cell receptor (beta chain) comes out of a study of cytomegalovirus exposure and HLA in healthy donors. The overall study: An earlier analysis found some 120 million unique TCR beta sequences from approximately 190 million T cells. Membership in the Caucasian-associated ancestry cluster was found for about four fifths of fewer than 450 genotyped donors. Study-wide results and limits: Among TCR beta chains, those listed as cytomegalovirus-associated numbered about 150.

Donors consisted of healthy bone marrow donors. This clone was counted a single time. Its specificity is not known. Primers for the PCR totalled 60 Vbeta and 13 Jbeta. Clones were sequenced by immunoSEQ multiplex PCR, and TCRdb holds only the in-frame ones, with some missing. The table has approximately 150,000 clones, around 75% seen once. V was trimmed by 4 bases and J by 0 bases, leaving 23 bases between them. The CDR3 sequence is 18 residues long. Per germline, CDR1 SGHTS and CDR2 YDEGEE. Sequenced input: PBMCs. The J gene is TRBJ2-7, the V gene TRBV5-8; a possible D gene is TRBD1 (6 bases). The TCR was taken from a man between 18 and 35 years old in good health and CMV-seropositive. The CDR3 DNA is TGTGCCAGCAGCCGTACCAAAACCGGGACACGCAGCTCCTACGAGCAGTACTTC. Its protein product is CASSRTKTGTRSSYEQYF.